The clone carrying this TCR beta chain was seen only once. The CDR3 spans 14 residues. CDR1 SGDLS and CDR2 YYNGEE come from the germline V gene. Trimming shortened V by 3 bases and J by 0 bases, and 6 bases separated the two germline ends. This sample stems from a study of technical replicates of blood from several donors. TCRdb's table, derived via immunoSEQ multiplex PCR, lists solely in-frame clones and lacks some. The data hold approximately 70,000 clones, with 91% observed a single time. The sample taken for sequencing was T cells isolated from PBMCs. The chain has TRBV9 and TRBJ2-2, with D uncertain. This clonotype was sampled from a human donor in good health. Some clones in this sample may be carry-over from other donors' samples. The chain's CDR3 is CASSALPNTGELFF. In DNA, the CDR3 is TGTGCCAGCAGCGCCCTCCCGAACACCGGGGAGCTGTTTTTT.